The 31 T cell receptor beta chains presented below share a single source sample, sequenced in a study of T cell repertoires in cytomegalovirus infection. Using its own MiXCR run on the reads, TCRdb lists one record per CDR3 protein. This table has approximately 400,000 distinct CDR3 sequences, approximately 30% appearing once. Material: PBMCs. These receptors were taken from a human donor in good health (CMV status not recorded). Some clones in this sample may be carry-over from other donors' samples.

This clonotype showed up just a few times. This CDR3 reads CASSITEGYEQYF. CDR3 bases: TGTGCCAGTAGTATCACTGAGGGATACGAGCAGTACTTC. The V and J genes are TRBV19 and TRBJ2-7, with D tentatively TRBD2 (5 bases). Germline lookup yields CDR1 LNHDA and CDR2 SQIVND (reference sequence). The ends were cut back, 3 bases at V and 4 bases at J, with 10 bases in the middle. This CDR3 contains 13 residues.

This clonotype came up a few times. The genes are TRBV7-9 and TRBJ2-7, with D possibly TRBD2 on 7 matching bases. This CDR3 comprises 16 residues. Germline loops: CDR1 SEHNR, CDR2 FQNEAQ (reference sequence). The V end was cut by 4 bases, the J end by 2 bases, with 18 bases between. The DNA for the CDR3 is TGTGCCAGCAGCTCCCGGGGGGCGGCCGCTACCTACGAGCAGTACTTC. Translation: CASSSRGAAATYEQYF.

CDR3 DNA: TGTGCCAGCTCACCACTGCAGCGGGGGGGATCCTACGAGCAGTACTTC. This encodes CASSPLQRGGSYEQYF. The chain recombines TRBV18 with TRBJ2-7, with TRBD2 matching 10 bases. Per germline, CDR1 KGHSH and CDR2 LQKENI. The CDR3 spans 16 residues. J lost 1 base, V lost 1 base, and 4 bases had no gene match.

On this clonotype: A read error may account for a junction end that differs from germline. This rearrangement joins TRBV7-3 to TRBJ2-6; either TRBD1 or TRBD2 may fit D (5 bases each). CDR3 length: 15 residues. Looked up from germline, CDR1 is SGHTA and CDR2 is FQGTGA. This CDR3 is CDSSEGPSGANVLTF. The CDR3 DNA follows: TGTGACAGCAGCGAGGGACCCTCTGGGGCCAACGTCCTGACTTTC.

This clonotype came up once. This chain uses TRBV5-4 with TRBJ2-1; the D is unclear. Looked up from germline, CDR1 is SGHNT and CDR2 is YYREEE (reference sequence). The CDR3 is 15 residues long. CDR3 loop: CYSSSELFGSNEQFF. The DNA for the CDR3 is TGTTACAGCAGCTCGGAGTTGTTTGGCTCCAATGAGCAGTTCTTC.

Only a few counts were recorded for this clonotype. This chain joins TRBV20-1 and TRBJ1-1; D uncertain. CDR1 and CDR2 (germline): DFQATT, SNEGSKA (reference sequence). CDR3 length equals 13 residues. V lost 6 bases, J lost 1 base, and 12 bases lay in between. The CDR3 DNA reads TGCAGTGCCACCCGTCCAGGGAACACTGAAGCTTTCTTT. It is translated as CSATRPGNTEAFF.

This clonotype was found many times. This chain links TRBV7-2 with TRBJ1-4; TRBD1 might be the D (5 bases). Trimming took 9 bases from V and 0 from J, leaving 26 bases between them. The CDR3 runs to 19 residues. Germline V gives CDR1 SGHTA, CDR2 FQGNSA. CDR3 sequence (DNA): TGTGCCAGGCCCCACCGGGACCATCGACCCCCTCCAACTAATGAAAAACTGTTTTTT. Its translation: CARPHRDHRPPPTNEKLFF.

Regarding this clonotype: A much larger clone differs from this one at a single base, so this may be a read error. This chain links TRBV7-6 with TRBJ2-7, with D unresolved. There are 14 residues in the CDR3. Germline V gene sequence: CDR1 SGHVS, CDR2 FNYEAQ. The DNA of the CDR3 is TGTGCCAGCAGATTAGTTGGGCCTACCTACGAGCAGTACTTC. This encodes CASRLVGPTYEQYF.

The genes are TRBV7-2 and TRBJ1-2; 7 bases line up with TRBD1. Losses at the gene ends were 1 base for V and 2 bases for J; bases not matched to a gene: 4. The germline gives CDR1 SGHTA, CDR2 FQGNSA. The length of the CDR3 is 15 residues. CDR3 loop: CASSLERDRNYGYTF. For the CDR3, the DNA is TGTGCCAGCAGCTTAGAACGGGACAGAAACTATGGCTACACCTTC.

This clonotype has at least ten counts. The rearrangement joins TRBV7-2 to TRBJ2-7; no definite D call. Germline CDR1 SGHTA, CDR2 FQGNSA. The CDR3 is 14 amino acids. V lost 2 bases and J 0 bases, leaving 8 bases between the germline ends. CDR3 sequence: CASSLIALSYEQYF. The CDR3 DNA is TGTGCCAGCAGCTTAATCGCCCTCTCCTACGAGCAGTACTTC.

This clonotype was found many times. V and J are TRBV4-3 and TRBJ2-3, with D perhaps matching TRBD2 (6 bases). This CDR3 is built from 17 residues. The germline V gene encodes CDR1 LGHNA and CDR2 YSLEER. V dropped 5 bases and J dropped 6 bases, with 24 bases sitting between them. As DNA, the CDR3 is TGCGCCAGCAGCTCCCTCCATGGTGGGGCGGGGTCTGATACGCAGTATTTT. It encodes CASSSLHGGAGSDTQYF.

The chain couples TRBV12-3 or TRBV12-4 to TRBJ2-1, with 7 bases aligning to TRBD2. V dropped 8 bases and J dropped 3; count of bases not matched to a gene: 7. The CDR3 covers 14 residues. CDR3 in amino acids: CASGGAGDYNEQFF. The CDR3 nucleotides read TGTGCCAGCGGTGGGGCGGGGGACTACAATGAGCAGTTCTTC.

This clonotype came up many times. The chain couples TRBV7-6 to TRBJ1-1; possible D gene TRBD1, 6 bases. This CDR3 region has 17 residues. Trimming took off 2 bases at V and 4 bases at J, with 20 bases between the two ends. Per germline, CDR1 SGHVS and CDR2 FNYEAQ. CDR3 bases: TGTGCCAGCAGCTTATTACCTCCGGGGGCGGGTGGCACTGAAGCTTTCTTT. Protein product: CASSLLPPGAGGTEAFF.

Comments on this clonotype: A single base separates this from a much larger clone, so it may be a read error. The CDR3 does not end in the conserved phenylalanine or tryptophan, so this is likely a read error. The chain carries TRBV7-8 and TRBJ2-3, with 11 nucleotides matching TRBD2. Germline lookup yields CDR1 SGHVS and CDR2 FQNEAQ. V lost 6 bases, J lost 4 bases, and 9 bases stayed unmatched. CDR3 length: 16 amino acids. The CDR3 DNA reads as TGTGCCAGCAGTTTATTAGCGGGGGGGCCTTCAGATACGCAGTATTAT. Translation: CASSLLAGGPSDTQYY.

This clonotype has a count of ten or more. V is TRBV7-2 and J is TRBJ1-5; possibly TRBD1 for D (6 bases). The CDR3 is 16 residues long. The germline V and J ends were trimmed by 1 base and 3 bases, with 13 bases remaining between them. Germline CDR1 is SGHTA and CDR2 is FQGNSA. CDR3 loop: CASSLGHRTDNQPQHF. The DNA for the CDR3 is TGTGCCAGCAGCTTAGGTCACCGGACAGACAATCAGCCCCAGCATTTT.

There are a few counts of this clonotype. J is TRBJ1-5 and V is TRBV19, with 7 bases lining up with TRBD1. This CDR3 spans 16 amino acids. Germline values: CDR1 LNHDA, CDR2 SQIVND (reference sequence). J lost 0 bases, V lost 6 bases, and 8 bases had no gene match. The CDR3 coding sequence is TGTGCCAGTAGCCCGGGACAGCGGTATAGCAATCAGCCCCAGCATTTT. Translating gives CASSPGQRYSNQPQHF.

This clonotype has more than one count but fewer than ten. The rearrangement uses TRBV7-6 and TRBJ1-1; TRBD1 matches at 8 bases. The CDR3 length is 15 residues. The V gene end was trimmed by 4 bases and the J gene end by 4 bases; junction bases not matched to a gene: 8. The V gene's germline CDR1 is SGHVS and CDR2 FNYEAQ. The CDR3 region is CASSSDREGGTEAFF. The CDR3 DNA reads TGTGCCAGCAGCTCGGACAGGGAAGGAGGCACTGAAGCTTTCTTT.

The chain carries TRBV19 and TRBJ1-5, with TRBD1 matching over 8 bases. The CDR3 runs to 15 residues. The junction had 11 bases not matched to a gene; V was cut back by 7 bases and J by 6 bases. Germline V gene sequence: CDR1 LNHDA, CDR2 SQIVND (reference sequence). In DNA form, the CDR3 reads TGTGCCAGTATTATGCTACAGGGGGGCGGTCAGCCCCAGCATTTT. Translating gives CASIMLQGGGQPQHF.

In its sample, this clonotype was seen many times. The V call is TRBV11-2, the J call TRBJ1-1; weak D call: TRBD1 (5 bases). Deletions cut 1 base from V and 4 bases from J, with 19 bases between. The CDR3 extends over 17 amino acids. Germline V lookup: CDR1 SGHAT, CDR2 FQNNGV. The CDR3 nucleotides are TGTGCCAGCAGCTTAGGTCTGGCAGGCGGGGGAGGCACTGAAGCTTTCTTT. Translating it yields CASSLGLAGGGGTEAFF.

This clonotype was recorded a few times. The V call is TRBV4-1, the J call TRBJ2-1, with 8 bases fitting TRBD2. The CDR3 runs 17 residues. V was clipped by 0 bases and J by 5 bases; unmatched bases: 9. The germline CDR1 and CDR2 sequences are MGHRA and YSYEKL. DNA for the CDR3: TGCGCCAGCAGCCAAGAGCCCAGGACTAGCTTCCACAATGAGCAGTTCTTC. It encodes CASSQEPRTSFHNEQFF.

This clonotype was picked up a small number of times. The genes are TRBV5-8 and TRBJ1-3; D gene uncertain. Trimming shortened V by 4 bases and J by 2 bases, and 10 bases separated the two germline ends. Germline V gene data show CDR1 as SGHTS and CDR2 as YDEGEE. The CDR3 length is 14 residues. The CDR3 DNA sequence: TGTGCCAGCAGCCCGTATGGGACTGGAAACACCATATATTTT. Its translation is CASSPYGTGNTIYF.

Details on this clonotype: This may be a read error, as it is one base from a much larger clone. CDR3 in DNA: TGTGCCAGCATCTTAGCACCGAATGAAAAACTGTTTTTT. This encodes CASILAPNEKLFF. The chain uses TRBV7-2 and TRBJ1-4; D is unresolved. This CDR3 region has 13 residues. Germline lookup yields CDR1 SGHTA and CDR2 FQGNSA.

As to this clonotype: With a much larger clone just one base away, this may be a read error. Because the CDR3 is missing its conserved closing phenylalanine or tryptophan, this is likely a read error. The chain employs TRBV12-3 or TRBV12-4 and TRBJ1-1, with a tentative D call TRBD1 (6 bases). Trimming left V 7 bases short and J 5 bases short, with 20 bases between. CDR3 size: 15 residues. CDR3 amino acids: CASILERTVTTEAFC. Written as DNA, the CDR3 is TGTGCCAGCATTCTGGAGCGGACAGTAACGACTGAAGCTTTCTGT.

This clonotype showed up just a few times. The chain has TRBV6-6 and TRBJ2-2; TRBD2 agrees at 16 bases. The CDR3 runs 17 residues. Losses at the gene ends were 4 bases for V and 5 bases for J; bases not matched to a gene: 4. Germline V gene data show CDR1 as MNHNY and CDR2 as SVGAGI (reference sequence). In DNA, the CDR3 is TGTGCCAGCAGTTTGGGACTAGCGGGGGGGCTTACCGGGGAGCTGTTTTTT. Protein: CASSLGLAGGLTGELFF.

This chain connects TRBV19 to TRBJ2-7; D is possibly TRBD2 (6 bases). This CDR3 region has 14 residues. Germline-derived CDR1 and CDR2 are LNHDA and SQIVND (reference sequence). Trimming shortened V by 3 bases and J by 3 bases, and 12 bases separated the two germline ends. The CDR3 DNA is TGTGCCAGTAGTATCGGGCGGGGCAGCTACGAGCAGTACTTC. Its protein is CASSIGRGSYEQYF.

V and J are TRBV7-2 and TRBJ1-2; the D is unclear. The CDR3 contains 17 residues. Deletions cut 1 base from V and 0 bases from J, with 15 bases between. The V gene's germline CDR1 is SGHTA and CDR2 FQGNSA. CDR3 region: CASSLGLGTGANYGYTF. The CDR3 region has the DNA TGTGCCAGCAGCTTAGGGCTCGGCACCGGGGCTAACTATGGCTACACCTTC.

The chain joins TRBV7-9 to TRBJ2-7, with 13 bases aligning to TRBD2. This CDR3 region has 15 residues. The V gene's germline CDR1 is SEHNR and CDR2 FQNEAQ (reference sequence). The V segment lost 4 bases and the J segment 7 bases; nucleotides outside the gene matches: 7. CDR3 region: CASSSTSGGAQEQYF. The DNA for the CDR3 is TGTGCCAGCAGCTCTACTAGCGGGGGGGCCCAGGAGCAGTACTTC. Together with reference TRBV7-9 and TRBJ2-7, the CDR3 gives the full variable domain: DTGVSQNPRHKITKRGQNVTFRCDPISEHNRLYWYRQTLGQGPEFLTYFQNEAQLEKSRLLSDRFSAERPKGSFSTLEIQRTEQGDSAMYLCASSSTSGGAQEQYFGPGTRLTVT.

Concerning this clonotype itself: The junction and the germline gene differ at one end; a read error may be behind it. The chain recombines TRBV7-6 with TRBJ2-5; D gene ambiguous. Germline V gives CDR1 SGHVS, CDR2 FNYEAQ. The CDR3 runs to 13 residues. The CDR3 loop is CASSSDLGETQYF. CDR3 sequence (DNA): TGTGCTAGCAGCTCGGATCTTGGAGAGACCCAGTACTTC.

This clonotype turned up a few times. The V and J genes are TRBV18 and TRBJ2-3, with D unresolved. This CDR3 is built from 13 residues. V shed 3 bases and J shed 2 bases, with 6 bases lying between them. In germline, CDR1 is KGHSH, CDR2 LQKENI. For the CDR3, the DNA is TGTGCCAGCTCACCGGTGGTCACAGATACGCAGTATTTT. Residues: CASSPVVTDTQYF.

The V gene is TRBV24-1, the J gene TRBJ2-1, with 11 bases lining up with TRBD1. Looked up from germline, CDR1 is KGHDR and CDR2 is SFDVKD. V gave up 5 bases and J gave up 8 bases; unmatched junction bases: 7. The CDR3 loop spans 15 amino acids. This CDR3 is CATSGDRGFTDEQFF. The CDR3 nucleotides read TGTGCCACCAGTGGGGACAGGGGGTTTACTGATGAGCAGTTCTTC.

This clonotype came up many times. The chain uses TRBV12-3 or TRBV12-4 and TRBJ1-4; no definite D call. This CDR3 has 15 residues. V lost 4 bases and J 3 bases, leaving 12 bases between the germline ends. The CDR3, as DNA: TGTGCCAGCAGTTCCTCCGTTGGGGCTAATGAAAAACTGTTTTTT. It codes for CASSSSVGANEKLFF.